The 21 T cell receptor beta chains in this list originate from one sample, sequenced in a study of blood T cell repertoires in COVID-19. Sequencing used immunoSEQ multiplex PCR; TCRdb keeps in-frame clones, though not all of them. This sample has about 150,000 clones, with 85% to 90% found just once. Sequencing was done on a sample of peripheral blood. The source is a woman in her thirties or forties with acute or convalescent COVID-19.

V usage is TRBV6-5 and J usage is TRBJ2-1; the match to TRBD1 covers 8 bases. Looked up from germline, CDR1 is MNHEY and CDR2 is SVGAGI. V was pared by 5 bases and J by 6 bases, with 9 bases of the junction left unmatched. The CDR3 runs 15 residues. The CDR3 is CASSTTGAAFNEQFF. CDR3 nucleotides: TGTGCCAGCAGTACGACAGGGGCAGCGTTCAATGAGCAGTTCTTC.

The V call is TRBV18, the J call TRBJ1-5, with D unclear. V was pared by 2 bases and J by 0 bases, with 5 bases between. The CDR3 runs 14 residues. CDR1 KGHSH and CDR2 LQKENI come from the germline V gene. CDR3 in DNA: TGTGCCAGCTCACCAGAGTATAGCAATCAGCCCCAGCATTTT. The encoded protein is CASSPEYSNQPQHF.

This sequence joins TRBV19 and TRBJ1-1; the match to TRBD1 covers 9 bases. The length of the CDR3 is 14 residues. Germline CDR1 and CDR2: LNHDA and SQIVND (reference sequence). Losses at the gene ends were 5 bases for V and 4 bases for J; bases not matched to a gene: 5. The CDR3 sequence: CASSPDRGGTEAFF. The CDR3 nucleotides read TGTGCCAGTAGTCCGGACAGGGGTGGCACTGAAGCTTTCTTT.

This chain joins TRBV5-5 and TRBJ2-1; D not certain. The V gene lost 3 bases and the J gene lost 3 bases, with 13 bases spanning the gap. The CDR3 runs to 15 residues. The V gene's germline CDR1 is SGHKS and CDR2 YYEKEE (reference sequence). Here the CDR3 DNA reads TGTGCCAGCAGCTCGGTGGAGACCGGCTACAATGAGCAGTTCTTC. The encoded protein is CASSSVETGYNEQFF. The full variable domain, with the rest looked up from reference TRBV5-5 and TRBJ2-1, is DAGVTQSPTHLIKTRGQQVTLRCSPISGHKSVSWYQQVLGQGPQFIFQYYEKEERGRGNFPDRFSARQFPNYSSELNVNALLLGDSALYLCASSSVETGYNEQFFGPGTRLTVL.

The CDR3 coding sequence is TGTGCCAGCACCCAGGGGGGAACTCAGCCCCAGCATTTT. The encoded protein is CASTQGGTQPQHF. This chain joins TRBV12-3 or TRBV12-4 and TRBJ1-5, with 7 nucleotides matching TRBD1. The CDR3 runs 13 residues. V was pared by 7 bases and J by 6 bases, with 6 bases of the junction left unmatched.

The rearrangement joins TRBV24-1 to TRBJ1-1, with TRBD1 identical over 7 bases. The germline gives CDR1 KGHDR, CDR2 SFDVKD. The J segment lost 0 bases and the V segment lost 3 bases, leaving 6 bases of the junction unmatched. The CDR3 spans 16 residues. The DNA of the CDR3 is TGTGCCACCAGTGATGCCACGACAGGGATGAACACTGAAGCTTTCTTT. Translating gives CATSDATTGMNTEAFF.

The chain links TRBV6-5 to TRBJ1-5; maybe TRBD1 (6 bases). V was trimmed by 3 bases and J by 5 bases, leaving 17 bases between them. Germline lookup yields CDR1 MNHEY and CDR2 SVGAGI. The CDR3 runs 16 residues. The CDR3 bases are TGTGCCAGCAGTTATGGGAGGGGGGGTCCCCATCAGCCCCAGCATTTT. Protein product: CASSYGRGGPHQPQHF.

CDR3 sequence (DNA): TGTGCCAGCAGCGCGGGAGTTGGAGATACGCAGTATTTT. Its translation: CASSAGVGDTQYF. The V gene is TRBV11-3, the J gene TRBJ2-3; 7 nucleotides line up with TRBD2. V lost 5 bases to trimming and J lost 5 bases; unmatched junction nucleotides: 4. The CDR3 sequence is 13 residues long. Germline CDR1 reads SGHNT; CDR2 reads YENEEA.

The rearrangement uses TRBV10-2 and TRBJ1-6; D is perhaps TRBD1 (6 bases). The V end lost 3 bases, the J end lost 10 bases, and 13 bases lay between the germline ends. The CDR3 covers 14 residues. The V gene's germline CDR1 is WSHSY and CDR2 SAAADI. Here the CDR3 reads CASSDIGRGSPLHF. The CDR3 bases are TGCGCCAGCAGTGATATTGGCAGGGGATCACCCCTCCACTTT.

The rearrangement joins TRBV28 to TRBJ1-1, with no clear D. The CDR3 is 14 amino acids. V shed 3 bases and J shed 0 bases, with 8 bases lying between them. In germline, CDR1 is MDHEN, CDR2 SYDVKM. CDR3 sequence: CASSFLDLNTEAFF. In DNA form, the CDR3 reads TGTGCCAGCAGTTTTTTGGACTTGAACACTGAAGCTTTCTTT.

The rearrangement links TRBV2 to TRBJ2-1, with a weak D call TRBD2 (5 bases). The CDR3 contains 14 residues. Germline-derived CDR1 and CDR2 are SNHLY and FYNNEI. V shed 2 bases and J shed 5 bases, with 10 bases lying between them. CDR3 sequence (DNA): TGTGCCAGCAGTGAACCGGGGTGGAACAATGAGCAGTTCTTC. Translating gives CASSEPGWNNEQFF.

Written as DNA, the CDR3 is TGCGCCAGCAGCTTCCTAGCGGGATATGAAAATGAGCAGTTCTTC. Its translation: CASSFLAGYENEQFF. The gene calls are TRBV5-1 and TRBJ2-1; 9 nucleotides agree with TRBD2. This CDR3 has 15 amino acids. With V trimmed by 2 bases and J by 7 bases, 7 bases remained unmatched. Germline values: CDR1 SGHRS, CDR2 YFSETQ.

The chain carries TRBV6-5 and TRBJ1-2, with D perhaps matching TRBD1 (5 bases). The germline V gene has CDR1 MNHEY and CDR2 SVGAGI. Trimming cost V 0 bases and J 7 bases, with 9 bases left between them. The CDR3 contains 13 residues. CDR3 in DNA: TGTGCCAGCAGTTACTCCCCCGGGGGTGGCTACACCTTC. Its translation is CASSYSPGGGYTF.

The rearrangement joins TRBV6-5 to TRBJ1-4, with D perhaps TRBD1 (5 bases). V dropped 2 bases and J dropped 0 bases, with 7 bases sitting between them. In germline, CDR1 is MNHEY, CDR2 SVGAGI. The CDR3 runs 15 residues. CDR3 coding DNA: TGTGCCAGCAGTTACGGGGGGGCAACTAATGAAAAACTGTTTTTT. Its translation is CASSYGGATNEKLFF.

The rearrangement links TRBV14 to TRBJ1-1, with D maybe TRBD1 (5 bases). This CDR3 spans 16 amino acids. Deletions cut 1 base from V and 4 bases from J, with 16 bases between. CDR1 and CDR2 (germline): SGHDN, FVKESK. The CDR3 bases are TGTGCCAGCAGCCAAGTTTCCTTGGGGCGAGGCACTGAAGCTTTCTTT. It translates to CASSQVSLGRGTEAFF.

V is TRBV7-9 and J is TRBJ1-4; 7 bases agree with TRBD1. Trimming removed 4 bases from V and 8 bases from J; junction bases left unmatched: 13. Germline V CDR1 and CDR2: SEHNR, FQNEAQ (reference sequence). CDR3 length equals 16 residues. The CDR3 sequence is CASSSRTGEGWEKLFF. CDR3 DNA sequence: TGTGCCAGCAGCTCCAGAACAGGGGAAGGATGGGAAAAACTGTTTTTT.

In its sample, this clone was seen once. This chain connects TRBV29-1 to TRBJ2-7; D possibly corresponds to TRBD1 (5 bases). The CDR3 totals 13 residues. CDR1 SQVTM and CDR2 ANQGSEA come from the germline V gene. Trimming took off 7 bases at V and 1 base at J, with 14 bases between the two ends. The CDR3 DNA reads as TGCAGCGCCGCCCCAGGGCCATCCTACGAGCAGTACTTC. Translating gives CSAAPGPSYEQYF.

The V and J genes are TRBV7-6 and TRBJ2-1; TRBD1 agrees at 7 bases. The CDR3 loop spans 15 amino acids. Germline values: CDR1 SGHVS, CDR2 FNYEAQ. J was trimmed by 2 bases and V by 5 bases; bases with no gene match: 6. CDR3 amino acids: CASSQDRVAYNEQFF. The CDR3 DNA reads TGTGCCAGCAGCCAAGACAGGGTTGCCTACAATGAGCAGTTCTTC. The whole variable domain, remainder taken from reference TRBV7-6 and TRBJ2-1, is GAGVSQSPRYKVTKRGQDVALRCDPISGHVSLYWYRQALGQGPEFLTYFNYEAQQDKSGLPNDRFSAERPEGSISTLTIQRTEQRDSAMYRCASSQDRVAYNEQFFGPGTRLTVL.

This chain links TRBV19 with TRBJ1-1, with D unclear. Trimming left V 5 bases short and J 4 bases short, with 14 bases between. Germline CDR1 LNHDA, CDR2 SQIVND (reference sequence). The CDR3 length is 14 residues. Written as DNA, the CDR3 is TGTGCCAGTAGTCCACTACCGAGCGGCACTGAAGCTTTCTTT. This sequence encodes CASSPLPSGTEAFF.

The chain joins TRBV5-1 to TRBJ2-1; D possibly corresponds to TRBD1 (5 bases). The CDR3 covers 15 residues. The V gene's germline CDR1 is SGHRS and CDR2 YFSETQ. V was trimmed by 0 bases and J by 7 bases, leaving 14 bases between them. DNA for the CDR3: TGCGCCAGCAGCTTGGAAGGGGTAGGATTAAATGAGCAGTTCTTC. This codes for CASSLEGVGLNEQFF.

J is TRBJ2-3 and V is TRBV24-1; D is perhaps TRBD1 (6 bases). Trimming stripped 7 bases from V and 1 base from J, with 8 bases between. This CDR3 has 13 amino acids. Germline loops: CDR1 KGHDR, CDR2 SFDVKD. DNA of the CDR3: TGTGCCACCAGATCAGGGGGCACAGATACGCAGTATTTT. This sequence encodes CATRSGGTDTQYF.